A single sample is the source of the 27 T cell receptor beta chains below, sequenced in a study of T cells in Graves' hyperthyroidism and ophthalmopathy (dated by TCRdb to between 2018 and 2020). Receptor amplification or capture employed multiplex PCR. Data came from an Illumina HiSeq 2000. The TCR beta CDR3 regions were amplified from the RNA transcripts. The TCR CDR3 was subjected to a first round of RT-PCR using the HTBI primer set and the Qiagen OneStep RT-PCR kit. TCRdb redid the processing of the public reads, applying fastp at Q25 and MiXCR, and retained in-frame beta chains. Each entry is one CDR3 protein sequence, shown with its most common DNA and genes. The sample table shows 700,000 or so distinct CDR3 sequences, and about 16% are seen once. The top ten clonotypes cover approximately 8% of the sample. The sequencing input was blood. The receptors come from a man between 18 and 35 years old with Graves' hyperthyroidism.

This clonotype has at least ten counts. The chain carries TRBV11-2 and TRBJ2-1; TRBD1 matches at 9 bases. The CDR3 sequence is 13 residues long. CDR1 and CDR2 from the germline V gene are SGHAT and FQNNGV. J gave up 6 bases and V 3 bases, and 0 bases lay outside the gene matches. For the CDR3, the DNA is TGTGCCAGCAGCTTGGACAGGGGCAATGAGCAGTTCTTC. Protein: CASSLDRGNEQFF.

The J gene is TRBJ1-5, the V gene TRBV2; 8 bases line up with TRBD1. Trimming took 3 bases from V and 6 from J; bases not matched to a gene: 7. The CDR3 covers 15 residues. Germline CDR1 SNHLY, CDR2 FYNNEI. CDR3 loop: CASSDPLDRAQPQHF. As DNA, the CDR3 is TGTGCCAGCAGTGACCCCCTGGACAGGGCTCAGCCCCAGCATTTT.

This clonotype was counted many times. The V gene is TRBV30, the J gene TRBJ2-5, with a possible D match to TRBD2 (6 bases). Germline V gene data show CDR1 as GTSNPN and CDR2 as SVGIG (reference sequence). This CDR3 is built from 14 residues. Deletions cut 3 bases from V and 7 bases from J, with 18 bases between. The CDR3 coding sequence is TGTGCCTGGAGACCCCGGGAGTGGGGACGGACCCAGTACTTC. Residues: CAWRPREWGRTQYF.

The rearrangement joins TRBV12-3 or TRBV12-4 to TRBJ1-6; no reliable D call. V was pared by 0 bases and J by 10 bases, with 13 bases between. This CDR3 has 15 amino acids. The CDR3 DNA reads TGTGCCAGCAGTTTAGCGCAGGCAGGATGGTCACCCCTCCACTTT. It yields the protein CASSLAQAGWSPLHF.

There are a few counts of this clonotype. V is TRBV20-1 and J is TRBJ1-1; 7 bases fit TRBD1. The CDR3 sequence is 14 residues long. CDR1 is DFQATT, CDR2 SNEGSKA, per germline (reference sequence). Trimming removed 6 bases from V and 3 bases from J; junction bases left unmatched: 10. This CDR3 is CSAITGTVYTEAFF. CDR3 nucleotide sequence: TGCAGTGCCATAACCGGGACAGTTTACACTGAAGCTTTCTTT.

In its sample, this clonotype was seen many times. The genes are TRBV5-8 and TRBJ2-5; TRBD1 matches at 9 bases. This CDR3 comprises 15 residues. The ends lost 4 bases at V and 4 bases at J; junction bases unmatched: 8. From germline, CDR1 is SGHTS and CDR2 YDEGEE. For the CDR3, the DNA is TGTGCCAGCAGCCCAAGACAGGGGGTTGGAGAGACCCAGTACTTC. This gives the protein CASSPRQGVGETQYF.

At least ten counts were recorded for this clonotype. V gene TRBV20-1 combines with J gene TRBJ2-7, with 8 bases identical to TRBD1. The CDR3 runs to 16 residues. Germline-derived CDR1 and CDR2 are DFQATT and SNEGSKA (reference sequence). Trimming removed 0 bases from V and 1 base from J; junction bases left unmatched: 8. The DNA for the CDR3 is TGCAGTGCTAGAGATCGGCGGACAGGGAGATCCTACGAGCAGTACTTC. It specifies CSARDRRTGRSYEQYF.

This clonotype has a count of ten or more. This chain connects TRBV6-1 to TRBJ2-1, with TRBD2 identical over 7 bases. The J segment lost 8 bases and the V segment lost 5 bases, leaving 30 bases of the junction unmatched. Per germline, CDR1 MNHNS and CDR2 SASEGT. The CDR3 contains 21 residues. The CDR3 DNA reads TGTGCCAGCAGTACCTCCGGCCGGGAGGACAAACGAATTCAAATTTCGGATGAGCAGTTCTTC. Translated, it gives CASSTSGREDKRIQISDEQFF.

This clonotype was found a few times. The chain couples TRBV28 to TRBJ1-5; 8 nucleotides align to TRBD1. The CDR3 has 15 amino acids. Germline CDR1 is MDHEN and CDR2 is SYDVKM. Germline trimming cut 5 bases from V and 2 bases from J; bases unmatched to any gene: 5. The CDR3 protein is CASSGQGGGNQPQHF. CDR3 coding DNA: TGTGCCAGCAGTGGACAGGGAGGTGGCAATCAGCCCCAGCATTTT. Filled out from reference TRBV28 and TRBJ1-5, the complete variable domain reads DVKVTQSSRYLVKRTGEKVFLECVQDMDHENMFWYRQDPGLGLRLIYFSYDVKMKEKGDIPEGYSVSREKKERFSLILESASTNQTSMYLCASSGQGGGNQPQHFGDGTRLSIL.

This clonotype showed up many times. The chain couples TRBV20-1 to TRBJ2-3, with TRBD2 matching 8 bases. Germline V gene sequence: CDR1 DFQATT, CDR2 SNEGSKA (reference sequence). CDR3 size: 15 residues. J was trimmed by 0 bases and V by 5 bases; bases with no gene match: 7. CDR3 amino acids: CSAHSLAASTDTQYF. In DNA, the CDR3 is TGCAGTGCTCATTCACTAGCGGCTAGCACAGATACGCAGTATTTT.

This clonotype was seen many times. The chain combines TRBV5-8 with TRBJ2-7; 7 bases match TRBD1. The germline V gene has CDR1 SGHTS and CDR2 YDEGEE. Losses at the gene ends were 2 bases for V and 5 bases for J; bases not matched to a gene: 7. The length of the CDR3 is 14 residues. The CDR3 region has the DNA TGTGCCAGCAGCTTACCGGGACAGTCCGACGAGCAGTACTTC. Translated: CASSLPGQSDEQYF. The full variable domain, with the rest looked up from reference TRBV5-8 and TRBJ2-7, is EAGVTQSPTHLIKTRGQQATLRCSPISGHTSVYWYQQALGLGLQFLLWYDEGEERNRGNFPPRFSGRQFPNYSSELNVNALELEDSALYLCASSLPGQSDEQYFGPGTRLTVT.

This clonotype was counted a few times. The chain employs TRBV15 and TRBJ2-7; possibly TRBD2 for D (5 bases). Deletions cut 1 base from V and 2 bases from J, with 9 bases between. The CDR3 has 14 residues. Germline loops: CDR1 LNHNV, CDR2 YYDKDF (reference sequence). CDR3 protein: CATSRGGLPYEQYF. CDR3 in DNA: TGTGCCACCAGCAGAGGAGGGCTACCCTACGAGCAGTACTTC.

This clonotype has at least ten counts. The V gene is TRBV5-1, the J gene TRBJ2-1; TRBD2 aligns across 10 bases. The CDR3 spans 16 residues. The germline CDR1 and CDR2 sequences are SGHRS and YFSETQ. The V segment lost 4 bases and the J segment 8 bases; nucleotides outside the gene matches: 12. In DNA, the CDR3 is TGCGCCAGCAGCCCCTTAGCGGGAGGACTTAGCGATGAGCAGTTCTTC. It yields the protein CASSPLAGGLSDEQFF.

This clonotype has ten or more counts. The chain couples TRBV28 to TRBJ2-5; D is undetermined. The V gene's germline CDR1 is MDHEN and CDR2 SYDVKM. V lost 7 bases, J lost 0 bases, and 18 bases lay in between. The CDR3 runs 16 residues. CDR3 loop: CASTSLGIHYQETQYF. The CDR3 nucleotides are TGTGCCAGCACCTCCCTAGGGATCCACTACCAAGAGACCCAGTACTTC.

This clonotype was detected a few times. One end of the junction varies from germline; a read error may be responsible. The rearrangement joins TRBV3-1 to TRBJ2-1; D is perhaps TRBD2 (6 bases). Germline V lookup: CDR1 LGHDT, CDR2 YNNKEL (reference sequence). This CDR3 contains 14 residues. Here the CDR3 DNA reads TGTGCCAGCAGCCAAGGGAGGGCCTACGATGAGCAGTTCTTC. Protein sequence: CASSQGRAYDEQFF.

The chain combines TRBV28 with TRBJ2-7; 12 nucleotides match TRBD2. The CDR3 runs to 17 residues. Germline V gene sequence: CDR1 MDHEN, CDR2 SYDVKM. After removal of 3 bases from V and 1 base from J, the junction contained 7 bases not matched to a gene. The CDR3 sequence: CASSFPSGRAGSYEQYF. The CDR3 DNA is TGTGCCAGCAGTTTTCCTAGCGGGAGGGCCGGATCCTACGAGCAGTACTTC.

This rearrangement joins TRBV28 to TRBJ2-7, with D perhaps TRBD1 or TRBD2 (6 bases each). The germline gives CDR1 MDHEN, CDR2 SYDVKM. The V and J ends lost 8 bases and 6 bases respectively, with 23 bases between them. This CDR3 is 15 amino acids long. Here the CDR3 reads CASLSTGASLTEQYF. The DNA for the CDR3 is TGTGCCAGCCTCAGTACGGGGGCGTCATTGACCGAGCAGTACTTC.

Notes on this clonotype: At one end, the junction sequence differs from germline, possibly due to a read error. Here the CDR3 reads CANSQDTDSEQYF. DNA of the CDR3: TGTGCCAACAGCCAAGATACCGACAGCGAGCAGTACTTC. The gene calls are TRBV3-1 and TRBJ2-7, with a tentative D call TRBD1 (5 bases). Germline loops: CDR1 LGHDT, CDR2 YNNKEL (reference sequence). The CDR3 is made up of 13 amino acids.

This clonotype was seen many times. The rearrangement uses TRBV20-1 and TRBJ2-1; 12 nucleotides line up with TRBD2. J lost 7 bases, V lost 0 bases, and 7 bases had no gene match. This CDR3 comprises 16 residues. Germline values: CDR1 DFQATT, CDR2 SNEGSKA (reference sequence). CDR3 in amino acids: CSARDVLAGGSNEQFF. CDR3 bases: TGCAGTGCTAGAGATGTACTAGCGGGAGGTTCTAATGAGCAGTTCTTC.

The rearrangement links TRBV24-1 to TRBJ2-3; D tentatively reads TRBD1 or TRBD2 (5 bases each). V dropped 8 bases and J dropped 5 bases, with 16 bases sitting between them. This CDR3 is built from 14 residues. CDR1 is KGHDR, CDR2 SFDVKD, per germline. The CDR3 DNA reads as TGTGCCACCACGGGACGGGGACGGGGAGATACGCAGTATTTT. The encoded protein is CATTGRGRGDTQYF.

The chain joins TRBV15 to TRBJ1-4, with D unclear. Germline CDR1 LNHNV, CDR2 YYDKDF (reference sequence). CDR3 length: 16 residues. V was trimmed by 2 bases and J by 7 bases, leaving 17 bases between them. The CDR3 here is CATSRHPAARSEKLFF. The CDR3 nucleotides read TGTGCCACCAGCAGACATCCCGCAGCGAGAAGTGAAAAACTGTTTTTT.

The chain couples TRBV7-9 to TRBJ2-7, with 9 bases identical to TRBD1. CDR3 length: 14 amino acids. J lost 6 bases, V lost 2 bases, and 5 bases had no gene match. The germline gives CDR1 SEHNR, CDR2 FQNEAQ (reference sequence). DNA of the CDR3: TGTGCCAGCAGCTTACAAGGACAGGGGTCCGAGCAGTACTTC. It translates to CASSLQGQGSEQYF. Looking up the rest from reference TRBV7-9 and TRBJ2-7 gives the full variable domain: DTGVSQNPRHKITKRGQNVTFRCDPISEHNRLYWYRQTLGQGPEFLTYFQNEAQLEKSRLLSDRFSAERPKGSFSTLEIQRTEQGDSAMYLCASSLQGQGSEQYFGPGTRLTVT.

This clonotype was recorded many times. This rearrangement joins TRBV27 to TRBJ1-1, with D perhaps TRBD1 (6 bases). CDR3 length equals 14 residues. Trimming removed 6 bases from V and 5 bases from J, with 16 bases in between. Germline CDR1 reads MNHEY; CDR2 reads SMNVEV (reference sequence). The CDR3 loop reads CASSKPGVRTEAFF. The CDR3 region has the DNA TGTGCCAGCAGCAAGCCAGGGGTGAGGACTGAAGCTTTCTTT.

In its sample, this clonotype was seen a few times. This CDR3 is CASSPWEGHQPQHF. The CDR3 DNA is TGTGCCAGCAGCCCCTGGGAGGGCCATCAGCCCCAGCATTTT. V and J are TRBV7-2 and TRBJ1-5; D is uncertain. The germline V gene encodes CDR1 SGHTA and CDR2 FQGNSA. Trimming cost V 5 bases and J 5 bases, with 13 bases left between them. This CDR3 has 14 residues.

Points on this clonotype: An end of the junction differs from the germline gene, which may be a read error. In DNA, the CDR3 is TGTGCCCGCAGCTTTACTCGGGAGCCGGGGATGAACACTGAAGCTTTCTTT. It specifies CARSFTREPGMNTEAFF. This chain links TRBV6-2 or TRBV6-3 with TRBJ1-1; D remains ambiguous. Germline V gene data show CDR1 as MNHEY and CDR2 as SVGEGT. The CDR3 extends over 17 amino acids.

This clonotype appeared many times. CDR3 protein: CASTPGGGKETQYF. Here the CDR3 DNA reads TGTGCCAGCACACCAGGGGGCGGGAAAGAGACCCAGTACTTC. This sequence joins TRBV28 and TRBJ2-5; TRBD1 aligns across 8 bases. The ends lost 7 bases at V and 3 bases at J; junction bases unmatched: 7. The CDR3 covers 14 residues. Germline V CDR1 and CDR2: MDHEN, SYDVKM. The full variable domain, in which reference TRBV28 and TRBJ2-5 provide the parts outside the CDR3, is DVKVTQSSRYLVKRTGEKVFLECVQDMDHENMFWYRQDPGLGLRLIYFSYDVKMKEKGDIPEGYSVSREKKERFSLILESASTNQTSMYLCASTPGGGKETQYFGPGTRLLVL.

The rearrangement joins TRBV4-1 to TRBJ1-5, with D possibly matching TRBD1 (5 bases). This CDR3 is built from 15 residues. Trimming took off 8 bases at V and 3 bases at J, with 17 bases between the two ends. Germline V gene data show CDR1 as MGHRA and CDR2 as YSYEKL. The CDR3 DNA follows: TGCGCCAGCTCGTCGGCGGGGCTTTACAATCAGCCCCAGCATTTT. It yields the protein CASSSAGLYNQPQHF.